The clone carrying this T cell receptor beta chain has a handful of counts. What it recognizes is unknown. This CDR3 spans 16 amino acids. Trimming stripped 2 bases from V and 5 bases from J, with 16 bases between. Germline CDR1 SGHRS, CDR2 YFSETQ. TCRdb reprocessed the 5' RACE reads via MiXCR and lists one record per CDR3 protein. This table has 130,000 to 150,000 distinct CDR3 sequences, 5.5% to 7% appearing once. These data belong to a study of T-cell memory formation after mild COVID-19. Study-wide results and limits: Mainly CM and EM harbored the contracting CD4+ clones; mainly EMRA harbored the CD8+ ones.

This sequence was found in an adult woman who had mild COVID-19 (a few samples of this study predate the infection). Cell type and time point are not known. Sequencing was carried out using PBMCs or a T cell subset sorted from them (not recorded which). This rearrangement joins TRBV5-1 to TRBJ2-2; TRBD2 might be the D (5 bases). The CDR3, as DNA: TGCGCCAGCAGCTTAACAGAACTCCCGGGGACCGGGGAGCTGTTTTTT. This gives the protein CASSLTELPGTGELFF.